The clone carrying this TCR beta chain was counted only a few times. Preparing the TCRbeta library involved the use of unique molecular identifiers. In TCRdb, the PCR reads were re-called with MiXCR into one record per CDR3 protein. The sample holds 350,000 to 450,000 distinct CDR3 sequences, 13% seen once. These data come from a study of T-cell reconstitution after alpha-beta-depleted transplantation in children. The CDR3 sequence is 16 residues long. Germline V gene lookup returns CDR1 DFQATT and CDR2 SNEGSKA (reference sequence). After removal of 8 bases from V and 5 bases from J, the junction contained 20 bases not matched to a gene.

V usage is TRBV20-1 and J usage is TRBJ1-1; 7 bases map to TRBD1. This material consisted of PBMCs, taken from the stem cell graft. The sequence came from a human donor who donated a stem cell graft to a child with Fanconi anemia. This CDR3 reads CSLRDGGRGRRTEAFF. The DNA for the CDR3 is TGCAGTTTACGGGACGGGGGAAGGGGGCGGCGGACTGAAGCTTTCTTT.